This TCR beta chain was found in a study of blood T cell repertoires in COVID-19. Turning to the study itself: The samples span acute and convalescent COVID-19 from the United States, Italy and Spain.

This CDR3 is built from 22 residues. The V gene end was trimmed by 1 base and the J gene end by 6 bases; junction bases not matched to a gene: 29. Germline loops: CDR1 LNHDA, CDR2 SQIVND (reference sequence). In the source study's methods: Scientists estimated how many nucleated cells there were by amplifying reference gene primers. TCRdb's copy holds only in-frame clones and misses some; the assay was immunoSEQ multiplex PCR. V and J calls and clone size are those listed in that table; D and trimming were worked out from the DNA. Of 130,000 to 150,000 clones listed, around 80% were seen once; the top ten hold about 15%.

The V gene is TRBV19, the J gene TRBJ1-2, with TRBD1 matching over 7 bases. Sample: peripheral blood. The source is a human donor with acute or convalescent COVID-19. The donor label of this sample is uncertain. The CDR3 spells CASSIGPRGVLVRATGSDGYTF. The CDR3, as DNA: TGTGCCAGTAGTATAGGACCTCGGGGAGTGCTCGTACGGGCGACAGGGTCGGATGGCTACACCTTC.